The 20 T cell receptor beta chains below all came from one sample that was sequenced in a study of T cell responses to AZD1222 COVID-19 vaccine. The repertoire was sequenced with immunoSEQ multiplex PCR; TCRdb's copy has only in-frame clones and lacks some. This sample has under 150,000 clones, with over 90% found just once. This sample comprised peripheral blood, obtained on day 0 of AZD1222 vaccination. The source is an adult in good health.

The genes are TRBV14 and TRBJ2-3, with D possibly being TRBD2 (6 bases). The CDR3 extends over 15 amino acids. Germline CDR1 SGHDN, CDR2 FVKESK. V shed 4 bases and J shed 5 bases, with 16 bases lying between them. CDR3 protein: CASSPLHGGVDTQYF. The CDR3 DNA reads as TGTGCCAGCAGCCCTCTTCACGGGGGAGTAGATACGCAGTATTTT.

DNA for the CDR3: TGTGCCAGCAGCCGGGCAGGGGACAGCGGGGAGCTGTTTTTT. It codes for CASSRAGDSGELFF. The V and J genes are TRBV7-9 and TRBJ2-2; 7 bases are a match to TRBD1. This CDR3 has 14 amino acids. Trimming cost V 5 bases and J 7 bases; bases outside gene matches: 7. Germline V CDR1 and CDR2: SEHNR, FQNEAQ (reference sequence).

In nucleotides, the CDR3 is TGTGCCAGCAGCTTCCCCGGGAGGGGGAACACTGAAGCTTTCTTT. It is translated as CASSFPGRGNTEAFF. This chain connects TRBV7-9 to TRBJ1-1; weak D call: TRBD1 (5 bases). This CDR3 is 15 amino acids long. V was clipped by 3 bases and J by 1 base, with 12 bases between them. Germline lookup yields CDR1 SEHNR and CDR2 FQNEAQ (reference sequence).

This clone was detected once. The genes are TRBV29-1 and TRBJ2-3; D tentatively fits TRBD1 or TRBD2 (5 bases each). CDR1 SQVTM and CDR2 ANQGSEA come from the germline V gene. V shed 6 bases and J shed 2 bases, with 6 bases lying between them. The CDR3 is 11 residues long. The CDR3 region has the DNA TGCAGCGTAGGGACCACAGATACGCAGTATTTT. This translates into CSVGTTDTQYF.

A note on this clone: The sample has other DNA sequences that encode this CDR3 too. CDR3 bases: TGTGCCAGCAGCTCCCGACAGGACACTGAAGCTTTCTTT. It codes for CASSSRQDTEAFF. The V and J genes are TRBV2 and TRBJ1-1; possible D gene TRBD1, 6 bases. The CDR3 runs to 13 residues. Germline values: CDR1 SNHLY, CDR2 FYNNEI. The V end was cut by 6 bases, the J end by 3 bases, with 11 bases between.

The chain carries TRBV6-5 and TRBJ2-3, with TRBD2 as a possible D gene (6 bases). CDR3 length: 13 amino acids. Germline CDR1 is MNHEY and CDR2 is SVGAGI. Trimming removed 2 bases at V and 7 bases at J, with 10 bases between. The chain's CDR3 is CASSYERGNTQYF. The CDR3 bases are TGTGCCAGCAGTTACGAACGGGGGAATACGCAGTATTTT.

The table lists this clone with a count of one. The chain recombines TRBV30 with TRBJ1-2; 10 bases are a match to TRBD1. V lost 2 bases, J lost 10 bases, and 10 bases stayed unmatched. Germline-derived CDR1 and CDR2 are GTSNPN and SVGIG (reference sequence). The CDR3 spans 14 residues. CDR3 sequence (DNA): TGTGCCTGGAGTTTAAGCCGGGACAGGGGTTCCTACACCTTC. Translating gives CAWSLSRDRGSYTF.

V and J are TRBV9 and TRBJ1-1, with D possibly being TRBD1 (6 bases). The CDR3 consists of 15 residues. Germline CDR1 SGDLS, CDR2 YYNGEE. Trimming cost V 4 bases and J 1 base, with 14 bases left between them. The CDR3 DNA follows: TGTGCCAGCAGCCCAAAGGGACATCGGAACACTGAAGCTTTCTTT. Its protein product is CASSPKGHRNTEAFF.

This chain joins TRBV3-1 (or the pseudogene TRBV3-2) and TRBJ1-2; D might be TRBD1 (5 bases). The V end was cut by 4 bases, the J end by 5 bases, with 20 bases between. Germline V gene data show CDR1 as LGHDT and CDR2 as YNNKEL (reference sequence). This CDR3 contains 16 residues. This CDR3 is CASSLLGGGGVYGYTF. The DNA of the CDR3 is TGTGCCAGCAGCCTACTAGGCGGGGGAGGGGTTTATGGCTACACCTTC.

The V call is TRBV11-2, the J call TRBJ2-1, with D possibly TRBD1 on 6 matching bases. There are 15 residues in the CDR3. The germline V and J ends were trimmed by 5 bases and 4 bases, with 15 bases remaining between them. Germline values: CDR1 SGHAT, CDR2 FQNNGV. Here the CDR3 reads CASSPQDRPYNEQFF. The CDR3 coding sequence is TGTGCCAGCAGCCCGCAGGACAGACCTTACAATGAGCAGTTCTTC.

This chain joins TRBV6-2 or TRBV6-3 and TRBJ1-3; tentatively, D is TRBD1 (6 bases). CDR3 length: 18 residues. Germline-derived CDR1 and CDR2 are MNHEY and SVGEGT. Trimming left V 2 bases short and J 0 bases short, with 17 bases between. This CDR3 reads CASSYRKTGAHSGNTIYF. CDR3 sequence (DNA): TGTGCCAGCAGTTACCGTAAGACGGGGGCCCACTCTGGAAACACCATATATTTT.

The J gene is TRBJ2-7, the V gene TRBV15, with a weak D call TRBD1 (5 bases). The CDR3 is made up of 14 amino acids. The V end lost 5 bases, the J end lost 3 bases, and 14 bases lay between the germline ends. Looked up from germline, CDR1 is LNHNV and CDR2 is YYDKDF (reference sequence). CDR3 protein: CATSRSTQGYEQYF. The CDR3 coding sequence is TGTGCCACCAGCCGCTCAACTCAGGGCTACGAGCAGTACTTC.

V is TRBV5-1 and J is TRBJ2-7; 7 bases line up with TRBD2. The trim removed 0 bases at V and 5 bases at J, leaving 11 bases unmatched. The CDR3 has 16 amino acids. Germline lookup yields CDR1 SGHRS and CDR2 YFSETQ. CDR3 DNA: TGCGCCAGCAGCTTGGCCTCGGCGGGAGTTAGCCACGAGCAGTACTTC. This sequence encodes CASSLASAGVSHEQYF.

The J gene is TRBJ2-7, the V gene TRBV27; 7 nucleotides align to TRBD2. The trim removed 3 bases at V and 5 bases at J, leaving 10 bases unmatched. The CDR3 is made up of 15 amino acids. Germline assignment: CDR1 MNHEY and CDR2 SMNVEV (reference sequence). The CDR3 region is CASSLIGGSGHEQYF. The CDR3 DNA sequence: TGTGCCAGCAGTTTGATCGGCGGGAGTGGCCACGAGCAGTACTTC.

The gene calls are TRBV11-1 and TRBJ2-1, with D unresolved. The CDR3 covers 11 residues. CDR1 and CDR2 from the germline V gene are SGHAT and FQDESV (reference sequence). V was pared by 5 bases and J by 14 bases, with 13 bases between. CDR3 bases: TGTGCCAGCAGCGGCTTGGAACGGAAGTTCTTC. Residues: CASSGLERKFF.

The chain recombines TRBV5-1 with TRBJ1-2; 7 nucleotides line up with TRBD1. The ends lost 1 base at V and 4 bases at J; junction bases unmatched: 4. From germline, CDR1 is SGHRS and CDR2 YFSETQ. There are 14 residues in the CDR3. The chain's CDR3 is CASSLSGGTYGYTF. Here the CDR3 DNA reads TGCGCCAGCAGCTTGTCAGGGGGGACCTATGGCTACACCTTC.

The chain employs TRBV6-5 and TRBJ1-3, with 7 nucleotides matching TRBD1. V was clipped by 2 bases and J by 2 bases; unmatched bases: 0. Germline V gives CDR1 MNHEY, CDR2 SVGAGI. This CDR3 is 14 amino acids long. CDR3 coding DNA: TGTGCCAGCAGTTACGACAGGGCTGGAAACACCATATATTTT. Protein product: CASSYDRAGNTIYF.

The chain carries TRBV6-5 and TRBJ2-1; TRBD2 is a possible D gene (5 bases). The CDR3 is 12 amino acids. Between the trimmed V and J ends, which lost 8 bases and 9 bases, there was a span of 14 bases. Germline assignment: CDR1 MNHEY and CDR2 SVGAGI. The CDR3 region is CASLEGFGEQFF. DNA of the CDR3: TGTGCCAGCCTCGAGGGTTTCGGTGAGCAGTTCTTC.

The chain's CDR3 is CASSLTSGTTKNEQYF. CDR3 sequence (DNA): TGTGCCAGCAGTCTGACTAGCGGGACGACCAAAAACGAGCAGTACTTC. The V gene is TRBV28, the J gene TRBJ2-7; 11 positions agree with TRBD2. V lost 5 bases, J lost 5 bases, and 11 bases stayed unmatched. The CDR3 runs to 16 residues. Germline lookup yields CDR1 MDHEN and CDR2 SYDVKM.

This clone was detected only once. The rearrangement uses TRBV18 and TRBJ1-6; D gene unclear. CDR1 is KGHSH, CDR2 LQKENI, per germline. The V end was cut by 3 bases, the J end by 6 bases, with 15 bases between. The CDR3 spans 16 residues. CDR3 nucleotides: TGTGCCAGCTCACCCCCTAAAGGGCAGGCTAATTCACCCCTCCACTTT. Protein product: CASSPPKGQANSPLHF.